The rows below give T cell receptor beta chains drawn from one sample of a study of T cell changes during pregnancy in multiple sclerosis. The data were produced by immunoSEQ multiplex PCR, yet TCRdb's version contains in-frame clones alone and is incomplete. The sample includes about 100,000 clones, about nine tenths of them seen just once. The sequencing here drew on peripheral blood, taken in the second trimester of pregnancy. Receptors originate from a female donor in good health, enrolled as a control in a pregnancy study. Each CDR3 is given with its conserved first and last residue. Fields, in order: CDR3 length, clone size, V gene, J gene, D gene, CDR3 DNA, CDR3 protein. D genes are given only for firm matches. Not all rows give a size; the values are once, few, many and, for expanded clones, a class.

CDR3 length: 16; clone size: NA; V gene: TRBV19; J gene: TRBJ1-2; D gene: NA; CDR3 DNA: TGTGCCAGTACATATTCCGGGTCAGCCTTTAACTATGGCTACACCTTC; CDR3 protein: CASTYSGSAFNYGYTF
CDR3 length: 15; clone size: NA; V gene: TRBV6-1; J gene: TRBJ1-6; D gene: NA; CDR3 DNA: TGTGCCAGCAGTGTTCGTTGGGGCGGGGATTCACCCCTCCACTTT; CDR3 protein: CASSVRWGGDSPLHF
CDR3 length: 13; clone size: once; V gene: TRBV6-5; J gene: TRBJ1-1; D gene: NA; CDR3 DNA: TGTGCCAGCAGTTACTCGAATCAGGTGAAAGCTTTCTTT; CDR3 protein: CASSYSNQVKAFF
CDR3 length: 14; clone size: NA; V gene: TRBV7-6; J gene: TRBJ2-5; D gene: NA; CDR3 DNA: TGTGCCAGCAGCCCCTTGCGCGGGATGCAGACCCAGTACTTC; CDR3 protein: CASSPLRGMQTQYF
CDR3 length: 13; clone size: NA; V gene: TRBV18; J gene: TRBJ1-1; D gene: NA; CDR3 DNA: TGTGCCAGCTCACCAAACAGGGAGAATGAAGCTTTCTTT; CDR3 protein: CASSPNRENEAFF
CDR3 length: 17; clone size: NA; V gene: TRBV7-8; J gene: TRBJ2-7; D gene: NA; CDR3 DNA: TGTGCCAGCAGCCGCGGGACAGTCAGTTTTTGGAACTACGAGCAGTACTTC; CDR3 protein: CASSRGTVSFWNYEQYF
CDR3 length: 11; clone size: NA; V gene: TRBV28; J gene: TRBJ2-7; D gene: NA; CDR3 DNA: TGTGCCAGCTACTCCCCGTGGGAGCAGTACTTC; CDR3 protein: CASYSPWEQYF
CDR3 length: 16; clone size: once; V gene: TRBV6-5; J gene: TRBJ2-2; D gene: NA; CDR3 DNA: TGTGCCAGCAGTTACTCAGCACTCGCGAACACCGGGGAGCTGTTTTTT; CDR3 protein: CASSYSALANTGELFF
CDR3 length: 11; clone size: NA; V gene: TRBV10-3; J gene: TRBJ2-7; D gene: NA; CDR3 DNA: TGTGCCATCACCGACAGCTACGAGCAGTACTTC; CDR3 protein: CAITDSYEQYF
CDR3 length: 15; clone size: NA; V gene: TRBV5-1; J gene: TRBJ2-7; D gene: TRBD1; CDR3 DNA: TGCGCCAGCAGCGCTCTGCAGGGGGCAAGGTACGAGCAGTACTTC; CDR3 protein: CASSALQGARYEQYF
CDR3 length: 14; clone size: NA; V gene: TRBV28; J gene: TRBJ1-5; D gene: NA; CDR3 DNA: TGTGCCAGCAGTTGGGGAGGGTCTCCAGGGACCCAGCATTTT; CDR3 protein: CASSWGGSPGTQHF
CDR3 length: 15; clone size: NA; V gene: TRBV7-9; J gene: TRBJ2-6; D gene: TRBD2; CDR3 DNA: TGTGCCACCAAGCGGGGGGCAACTGGGGCCAACGTCCTGACTTTC; CDR3 protein: CATKRGATGANVLTF
CDR3 length: 14; clone size: NA; V gene: TRBV7-6; J gene: TRBJ2-6; D gene: NA; CDR3 DNA: TGTGCCAGCAGCCGGGGTGGGGGGGCCAACGTCCTGACTTTC; CDR3 protein: CASSRGGGANVLTF
CDR3 length: 15; clone size: NA; V gene: TRBV10-3; J gene: TRBJ1-2; D gene: NA; CDR3 DNA: TGTGCCATCAGTCCCACTCAAACAGGGAAATATGGCTACACCTTC; CDR3 protein: CAISPTQTGKYGYTF
CDR3 length: 14; clone size: few; V gene: TRBV2; J gene: TRBJ1-2; D gene: TRBD1; CDR3 DNA: TGTGCCAGCAGTAATTGGGACAGGGGTTATGGCTACACCTTC; CDR3 protein: CASSNWDRGYGYTF
CDR3 length: 17; clone size: NA; V gene: TRBV15; J gene: TRBJ1-6; D gene: TRBD1; CDR3 DNA: TGTGCCACCAGCAGAGGTCGCGGACAGGGGAAAGATTCACCCCTCCACTTT; CDR3 protein: CATSRGRGQGKDSPLHF
CDR3 length: 13; clone size: NA; V gene: TRBV25-1; J gene: TRBJ2-3; D gene: TRBD2; CDR3 DNA: TGTGCCAGTCGCCGGGAGGGGACAGATACGCAGTATTTT; CDR3 protein: CASRREGTDTQYF
CDR3 length: 18; clone size: once; V gene: TRBV15; J gene: TRBJ1-3; D gene: NA; CDR3 DNA: TGTGCCACCAGCAGAGGTGGGAGGGGGTCGATGGATGGAAACACCATATATTTT; CDR3 protein: CATSRGGRGSMDGNTIYF
CDR3 length: 14; clone size: once; V gene: TRBV27; J gene: TRBJ2-7; D gene: TRBD1; CDR3 DNA: TGTGCCAGCTGGAGGACAGGGAAAAGCTACGAGCAGTACTTC; CDR3 protein: CASWRTGKSYEQYF
CDR3 length: 17; clone size: NA; V gene: TRBV4-3; J gene: TRBJ2-7; D gene: NA; CDR3 DNA: TGCGCCAGCAGCCAAGTCGGGTCTGGCGGGGCCTTAGACGAGCAGTACTTC; CDR3 protein: CASSQVGSGGALDEQYF
CDR3 length: 11; clone size: NA; V gene: TRBV29-1; J gene: TRBJ1-2; D gene: NA; CDR3 DNA: TGCAGCGTTTGGCAGGGGAAGGGCTACACCTTC; CDR3 protein: CSVWQGKGYTF
CDR3 length: 16; clone size: NA; V gene: TRBV4-2; J gene: TRBJ2-1; D gene: NA; CDR3 DNA: TGTGCCAGCAGCCAAGTCGAGGGGGGGGGCTACAATGAGCAGTTCTTC; CDR3 protein: CASSQVEGGGYNEQFF
CDR3 length: 14; clone size: NA; V gene: TRBV7-6; J gene: TRBJ2-3; D gene: NA; CDR3 DNA: TGTGCCAGCAGCTTAGCGCGCAGGGAAAGTACGCAGTATTTT; CDR3 protein: CASSLARRESTQYF
CDR3 length: 17; clone size: NA; V gene: TRBV11-2; J gene: TRBJ2-7; D gene: TRBD2; CDR3 DNA: TGTGCCAGCAGCTTAGGTAGACTAGCGGAGGGGACCTACGAGCAGTACTTC; CDR3 protein: CASSLGRLAEGTYEQYF
CDR3 length: 17; clone size: NA; V gene: TRBV5-1; J gene: TRBJ2-3; D gene: NA; CDR3 DNA: TGCGCCAGCAGCTTGAGGGGGAGGGGGGTGTCCACAGATACGCAGTATTTT; CDR3 protein: CASSLRGRGVSTDTQYF
CDR3 length: 15; clone size: NA; V gene: TRBV5-5; J gene: TRBJ2-7; D gene: NA; CDR3 DNA: TGTGCCAGCAGCGTGAGTTTGGAGTGGTACTACGAGCAGTACTTC; CDR3 protein: CASSVSLEWYYEQYF
CDR3 length: 17; clone size: NA; V gene: TRBV15; J gene: TRBJ1-2; D gene: NA; CDR3 DNA: TGTGCCACCAGCAGAGATCTGGAGGTAGGACCCGTTCTCCGCTACACCTTC; CDR3 protein: CATSRDLEVGPVLRYTF
CDR3 length: 15; clone size: NA; V gene: TRBV5-1; J gene: TRBJ2-5; D gene: NA; CDR3 DNA: TGCGCCAGCAGCCCTCGACTCGGCCAACAAGAGACCCAGTACTTC; CDR3 protein: CASSPRLGQQETQYF
CDR3 length: 15; clone size: NA; V gene: TRBV11-2; J gene: TRBJ2-2; D gene: NA; CDR3 DNA: TGTGCCAGCAGTTCACTCCGCCGGAACACCGGGGAGCTGTTTTTT; CDR3 protein: CASSSLRRNTGELFF
CDR3 length: 15; clone size: once; V gene: TRBV6-6; J gene: TRBJ2-3; D gene: NA; CDR3 DNA: TGTGCCAGCAGTTACCCGACAGGAGTCACAGATACGCAGTATTTT; CDR3 protein: CASSYPTGVTDTQYF
CDR3 length: 15; clone size: NA; V gene: TRBV7-9; J gene: TRBJ1-2; D gene: TRBD1; CDR3 DNA: TGTGCCAGCAGCTTAGCCCAGGGGGCCCACTATGGCTACACCTTC; CDR3 protein: CASSLAQGAHYGYTF
CDR3 length: 13; clone size: once; V gene: TRBV18; J gene: TRBJ1-5; D gene: TRBD1; CDR3 DNA: TGTGCCAGCTCACCGGGACAGCCTCAGCCCCAGCATTTT; CDR3 protein: CASSPGQPQPQHF
CDR3 length: 13; clone size: NA; V gene: TRBV29-1; J gene: TRBJ2-7; D gene: TRBD1; CDR3 DNA: TGCAGCGTCGCCGGGACAGGGCCCTCCGAGCAGTACTTC; CDR3 protein: CSVAGTGPSEQYF
CDR3 length: 15; clone size: NA; V gene: TRBV19; J gene: TRBJ2-7; D gene: TRBD2; CDR3 DNA: TGTGCCAGTAGTCGGCGGACTAGCGGATCCTACGAGCAGTACTTC; CDR3 protein: CASSRRTSGSYEQYF
CDR3 length: 14; clone size: NA; V gene: TRBV6-5; J gene: TRBJ2-7; D gene: TRBD1; CDR3 DNA: TGTGCCAGCCGTCCGGGACAGATTTTCTACGAGCAGTACTTC; CDR3 protein: CASRPGQIFYEQYF
CDR3 length: 17; clone size: NA; V gene: TRBV28; J gene: TRBJ2-5; D gene: TRBD2; CDR3 DNA: TGTGCCAGCAGTAAAAGTAGGGCTAGCGGGATCGGGAAGACCCAGTACTTC; CDR3 protein: CASSKSRASGIGKTQYF
CDR3 length: 16; clone size: NA; V gene: TRBV9; J gene: TRBJ1-1; D gene: TRBD1; CDR3 DNA: TGTGCCAGCAGCCCAAGACAGGGGAAGGATTGGGCTGAAGCTTTCTTT; CDR3 protein: CASSPRQGKDWAEAFF
CDR3 length: 16; clone size: NA; V gene: TRBV7-8; J gene: TRBJ2-6; D gene: NA; CDR3 DNA: TGTGCCAGCAGCTTACCCTTCCGCTCTGGGGCCAACGTCCTGACTTTC; CDR3 protein: CASSLPFRSGANVLTF
CDR3 length: 15; clone size: NA; V gene: TRBV9; J gene: TRBJ2-1; D gene: TRBD1; CDR3 DNA: TGTGCCAGCAGTCGACAGGGGGCGGGCTACAATGAGCAGTTCTTC; CDR3 protein: CASSRQGAGYNEQFF
CDR3 length: 15; clone size: NA; V gene: TRBV6-8; J gene: TRBJ2-1; D gene: TRBD2; CDR3 DNA: TGTGCCAGCAACACCCTAGCGGGAGCATACAATGAGCAGTTCTTC; CDR3 protein: CASNTLAGAYNEQFF
CDR3 length: 14; clone size: few; V gene: TRBV7-2; J gene: TRBJ2-7; D gene: TRBD1; CDR3 DNA: TGTGCCAGCAGCAGGGCAGGGGGTCTATACGAGCAGTACTTC; CDR3 protein: CASSRAGGLYEQYF
CDR3 length: 15; clone size: NA; V gene: TRBV5-1; J gene: TRBJ2-3; D gene: TRBD1; CDR3 DNA: TGCGCCAGCAGCCTCCGGACAGGGGGGGCAGATACGCAGTATTTT; CDR3 protein: CASSLRTGGADTQYF
CDR3 length: 15; clone size: NA; V gene: TRBV7-6; J gene: TRBJ1-6; D gene: NA; CDR3 DNA: TGTGCCAGCAGCTTAGAGGCGGGCTATAATTCACCCCTCCACTTT; CDR3 protein: CASSLEAGYNSPLHF
CDR3 length: 15; clone size: NA; V gene: TRBV7-9; J gene: TRBJ1-2; D gene: TRBD1; CDR3 DNA: TGTGCCAGCAGCTTGGGTCAGGGGGATAGCTATGGCTACACCTTC; CDR3 protein: CASSLGQGDSYGYTF
CDR3 length: 15; clone size: NA; V gene: TRBV6-5; J gene: TRBJ1-2; D gene: NA; CDR3 DNA: TGTGCCAGCAGTTCCCTCGGGGGTAGCCGCGGGGGCTACACCTTC; CDR3 protein: CASSSLGGSRGGYTF
CDR3 length: 15; clone size: NA; V gene: TRBV5-5; J gene: TRBJ1-6; D gene: NA; CDR3 DNA: TGTGCCAGCAGCTTGAGTGACAGGAGTAATTCACCCCTCCACTTT; CDR3 protein: CASSLSDRSNSPLHF
CDR3 length: 17; clone size: NA; V gene: TRBV7-8; J gene: TRBJ2-5; D gene: TRBD2; CDR3 DNA: TGTGCCAGCAGCTCGTGGGGACTAGCGGGGGGTCAAGAGACCCAGTACTTC; CDR3 protein: CASSSWGLAGGQETQYF
CDR3 length: 16; clone size: NA; V gene: TRBV7-2; J gene: TRBJ2-1; D gene: TRBD1; CDR3 DNA: TGTGCCAGCAGCTTAGGGACGGGACAGGGTACCTTTGAGCAGTTCTTC; CDR3 protein: CASSLGTGQGTFEQFF
CDR3 length: 15; clone size: NA; V gene: TRBV2; J gene: TRBJ2-1; D gene: TRBD2; CDR3 DNA: TGTGCCAGCAGTATCCTAGCGGGAGAAAACAATGAGCAGTTCTTC; CDR3 protein: CASSILAGENNEQFF
CDR3 length: 17; clone size: NA; V gene: TRBV5-1; J gene: TRBJ1-3; D gene: NA; CDR3 DNA: TGCGCCAGCAGCTTGGCCGGGGGGACAAGCTCTGGAAACACCATATATTTT; CDR3 protein: CASSLAGGTSSGNTIYF
CDR3 length: 14; clone size: NA; V gene: TRBV5-1; J gene: TRBJ2-2; D gene: NA; CDR3 DNA: TGCGCCAGCAGTCCACAAGCGGGCACCGGGGAGCTGTTTTTT; CDR3 protein: CASSPQAGTGELFF
CDR3 length: 15; clone size: once; V gene: TRBV5-4; J gene: TRBJ2-1; D gene: TRBD1; CDR3 DNA: TGTGCCAGCAGCTTGGACAGGGGCCTTTACAATGAGCAGTTCTTC; CDR3 protein: CASSLDRGLYNEQFF
CDR3 length: 15; clone size: NA; V gene: TRBV6-5; J gene: TRBJ2-5; D gene: TRBD1; CDR3 DNA: TGTGCCAGCAGTCCACTTGGGAACAGGGGAGAGACCCAGTACTTC; CDR3 protein: CASSPLGNRGETQYF
CDR3 length: 15; clone size: NA; V gene: TRBV6-1; J gene: TRBJ1-2; D gene: TRBD1; CDR3 DNA: TGTGCCAGCAGTGAAATCCCCTCAGGGGGCAGTGGCTACACCTTC; CDR3 protein: CASSEIPSGGSGYTF
CDR3 length: 12; clone size: NA; V gene: TRBV2; J gene: TRBJ2-7; D gene: NA; CDR3 DNA: TGTGCCAGCACCCGGGACACATACGAGCAGTACTTC; CDR3 protein: CASTRDTYEQYF